One sample yielded the 8 T cell receptor beta chains listed below, sequenced in a study of blood T cells in healthy people across ages. Next came a second PCR, run for roughly 7 to 12 cycles, which used a sample-barcoded 5' primer along with a J-beta primer mix. TCRdb re-called the 5' RACE reads through MiXCR, storing one row per CDR3 protein. The table has hundreds of thousands of distinct CDR3 sequences, more than 50% seen once. Sequenced material: blood. These receptors all stem from a man aged 40-55 years in good health.

This chain connects TRBV3-1 to TRBJ1-1; D is ambiguous. CDR1 and CDR2 (germline): LGHDT, YNNKEL (reference sequence). The CDR3 sequence is 14 residues long. V lost 4 bases to trimming and J lost 7 bases, with 16 bases between them. CDR3 DNA: TGTGCCAGCAGCCCCGCTCGGGATGGCTTTGAAGCTTTCTTT. Translated, it gives CASSPARDGFEAFF.

The chain is built from TRBV9 and TRBJ1-2; D is possibly TRBD1 (6 bases). Germline lookup yields CDR1 SGDLS and CDR2 YYNGEE. Trimming stripped 2 bases from V and 6 bases from J, with 11 bases between. This CDR3 is 13 amino acids long. This CDR3 is CASSVNYRDGYTF. The CDR3 DNA sequence: TGTGCCAGCAGCGTCAATTACAGGGATGGCTACACCTTC.

This chain joins TRBV12-3 or TRBV12-4 and TRBJ2-2, with D possibly matching TRBD2 (7 bases). CDR3 length equals 14 residues. Trimming took 5 bases from V and 7 from J, leaving 14 bases between them. The CDR3 DNA sequence: TGTGCCAGCAGTCCGACGGGGGGCAGCGGGGAGCTGTTTTTT. Translated, it gives CASSPTGGSGELFF.

This chain links TRBV7-2 with TRBJ2-1; either TRBD1 or TRBD2 may fit D (5 bases each). The CDR3 contains 18 residues. The V and J ends lost 1 base and 6 bases respectively, with 22 bases between them. Germline V gene lookup returns CDR1 SGHTA and CDR2 FQGNSA. CDR3 DNA: TGTGCCAGCAGCTTAGTTCCAGGTTTGGGCCCGAGGGGCAATGAGCAGTTCTTC. This translates into CASSLVPGLGPRGNEQFF.

The chain is built from TRBV4-2 and TRBJ2-6; D is ambiguous. The CDR3 sequence is 16 residues long. Germline CDR1 is LGHNA and CDR2 is YNFKEQ. V was clipped by 0 bases and J by 3 bases, with 9 bases between them. The CDR3: CASSQDMSFGANVLTF. DNA of the CDR3: TGTGCCAGCAGCCAAGATATGTCATTTGGGGCCAACGTCCTGACTTTC.

The genes are TRBV20-1 and TRBJ1-4, with TRBD1 matching over 7 bases. The CDR3 sequence is 15 residues long. The germline V gene encodes CDR1 DFQATT and CDR2 SNEGSKA (reference sequence). J was trimmed by 9 bases and V by 0 bases; bases with no gene match: 10. The CDR3 reads CSARDPRQGGKKLFF. CDR3 nucleotides: TGCAGTGCTAGAGATCCGCGACAGGGAGGTAAAAAACTGTTTTTT.

This chain links TRBV28 with TRBJ2-6; D not certain. V lost 6 bases and J lost 0, with 12 bases in between. The CDR3 sequence is 16 residues long. CDR1 and CDR2 (germline): MDHEN, SYDVKM. The CDR3 reads CASRATASSGANVLTF. In DNA form, the CDR3 reads TGTGCCAGCAGGGCAACAGCTTCCTCTGGGGCCAACGTCCTGACTTTC.

This chain connects TRBV7-9 to TRBJ2-7; maybe TRBD2 (5 bases). This CDR3 spans 13 amino acids. Germline lookup yields CDR1 SEHNR and CDR2 FQNEAQ (reference sequence). The V gene lost 3 bases and the J gene lost 0 bases, with 6 bases spanning the gap. DNA for the CDR3: TGTGCCAGCAGCTTTGACTACTCCTACGAGCAGTACTTC. Translation: CASSFDYSYEQYF.